This is a list of T cell receptor beta chains from one sample in a study of OX40 agonist ivuxolimab in advanced cancers. TCRdb keeps only in-frame clones here, not all; method: immunoSEQ multiplex PCR. Of around 30,000 clones listed, roughly nine tenths are singletons. This specimen was CD4+ or CD8+ T cells sorted from blood, taken in a trial of the OX40 agonist ivuxolimab. The receptors here all came from an adult with an advanced solid tumor such as melanoma, head and neck, liver or kidney cancer. Both conserved end residues are part of each CDR3. D genes are given only for firm matches. Clone size is given for some rows only: seen once, a few or many times, or a class if the clone is expanded.

>TRBJ2-1|-|-|11|TRBV20-1
CSALIVNEQFF
TGCAGTGCACTTATTGTTAATGAGCAGTTCTTC
>TRBJ1-1|TRBD1|-|14|TRBV9
CASSLQDRGTEAFF
TGTGCCAGCAGCTTACAGGACAGGGGCACTGAAGCTTTCTTT
>TRBJ2-1|TRBD2|-|15|TRBV6-5
CASSPGLAGVREQFF
TGTGCCAGCAGTCCCGGACTAGCGGGAGTCCGGGAGCAGTTCTTC
>TRBJ1-5|TRBD1|once|17|TRBV6-1
CASSQGGPGGLNQPQHF
TGTGCCAGCAGTCAAGGTGGGCCAGGGGGTTTGAATCAGCCCCAGCATTTT
>TRBJ1-6|TRBD1|once|16|TRBV27
CASSDREVSYNSPLHF
TGTGCCAGCAGCGACAGGGAGGTATCCTATAATTCACCCCTCCACTTT
>TRBJ1-4|-|-|15|TRBV27
CASSSLGGWNEKLFF
TGTGCCAGCAGTTCCCTTGGAGGATGGAACGAAAAACTGTTTTTT
>TRBJ1-4|TRBD1|-|16|TRBV4-3
CASSQETGTGHEKLFF
TGCGCCAGCAGCCAAGAAACCGGGACAGGGCATGAAAAACTGTTTTTT
>TRBJ2-7|-|-|15|TRBV4-3
CASSQDGGTVYEQYF
TGCGCCAGCAGCCAAGATGGGGGGACAGTCTACGAGCAGTACTTC
>TRBJ2-1|TRBD2|-|16|TRBV11-2
CASSFLGLGGYNEQFF
TGTGCCAGCAGCTTCCTGGGACTAGGGGGTTACAATGAGCAGTTCTTC
>TRBJ2-1|-|once|11|TRBV11-2
CASSLGGEQFF
TGTGCCAGCAGCCTAGGGGGTGAGCAGTTCTTC
>TRBJ2-1|-|-|15|TRBV27
CASSFRGTSYNEQFF
TGTGCCAGCAGTTTCCGGGGGACCTCCTACAATGAGCAGTTCTTC
>TRBJ2-7|TRBD1|-|15|TRBV27
CASSLAGQGFYEQYF
TGTGCCAGCAGTTTGGCGGGACAGGGATTCTACGAGCAGTACTTC
>TRBJ2-7|-|-|12|TRBV6-1
CASSFTGYEQYF
TGTGCCAGCAGTTTTACAGGGTACGAGCAGTACTTC
>TRBJ2-7|-|-|12|TRBV5-5
CASSFPEDEQYF
TGTGCCAGCAGCTTCCCCGAAGACGAGCAGTACTTC
>TRBJ1-1|-|-|14|TRBV9
CASSVATSDPEAFF
TGTGCCAGCAGCGTAGCAACATCGGATCCTGAAGCTTTCTTT
>TRBJ1-1|-|-|17|TRBV12-5
CASGLPRGTLGDVEAFF
TGTGCTAGTGGTTTGCCCCGGGGCACCCTAGGGGATGTTGAAGCTTTCTTT
>TRBJ2-3|-|once|15|TRBV6-5
CASSYTDTTTDTQYF
TGTGCCAGCAGTTACACGGACACAACTACAGATACGCAGTATTTT
>TRBJ1-2|-|-|13|TRBV19
CASSQGSYYGYTF
TGTGCCAGTAGTCAAGGCTCATACTATGGCTACACCTTC
>TRBJ1-2|-|-|11|TRBV10-3
CAIATEGGYTF
TGTGCCATTGCCACAGAGGGTGGCTACACCTTC
>TRBJ2-6|-|-|13|TRBV25-1
CASSASGANVLTF
TGTGCCAGCAGTGCTTCTGGGGCCAACGTCCTGACTTTC
>TRBJ2-1|-|-|12|TRBV9
CASSVLYNEQFF
TGTGCCAGCAGCGTACTATACAATGAGCAGTTCTTC
>TRBJ1-1|-|-|12|TRBV28
CASSFGETEAFF
TGTGCCAGCAGTTTCGGGGAGACTGAAGCTTTCTTT
>TRBJ2-7|TRBD1|medium-sized|13|TRBV10-3
CAIGDSNSYEQYF
TGTGCCATCGGGGACAGCAACTCCTACGAGCAGTACTTC
>TRBJ2-3|TRBD2|-|14|TRBV29-1
CSVVASGVGNTQYF
TGCAGCGTTGTGGCTAGCGGGGTAGGAAATACGCAGTATTTT
>TRBJ2-1|TRBD2|-|16|TRBV9
CASSVISAGEYNEQFF
TGTGCCAGCAGCGTAATCTCCGCGGGGGAGTACAATGAGCAGTTCTTC
>TRBJ1-2|TRBD1|once|16|TRBV7-6
CASSSSPGQLNYGYTF
TGTGCCAGCAGCTCATCACCGGGACAGCTCAACTATGGCTACACCTTC
>TRBJ1-1|-|-|17|TRBV27
CASSLSVGQIMNTEAFF
TGTGCCAGCAGTTTAAGCGTCGGACAAATCATGAACACTGAAGCTTTCTTT
>TRBJ2-7|-|-|18|TRBV19
CASSIAPGRSTFSYEQYF
TGTGCCAGTAGTATAGCCCCAGGACGTTCTACTTTCTCCTACGAGCAGTACTTC
>TRBJ1-2|TRBD1|-|16|TRBV5-1
CASSPGQGAQGYGYTF
TGCGCCAGCAGCCCCGGACAGGGGGCGCAGGGATATGGCTACACCTTC
>TRBJ2-7|-|-|14|TRBV5-6
CASSLTTSRWEQYF
TGTGCCAGCAGCTTGACTACTTCTAGGTGGGAGCAGTACTTC
>TRBJ1-5|TRBD1|-|17|TRBV4-3
CASSQERQGAGNQPQHF
TGCGCCAGCAGCCAAGAGCGACAGGGGGCGGGCAATCAGCCCCAGCATTTT
>TRBJ2-7|TRBD1|-|15|TRBV27
CASSLRGTGVYEQYF
TGTGCCAGCAGTTTACGGGGGACAGGGGTATACGAGCAGTACTTC
>TRBJ2-3|TRBD1|-|14|TRBV27
CASMTGLETDTQYF
TGTGCCAGCATGACAGGGTTGGAGACAGATACGCAGTATTTT
>TRBJ2-1|TRBD2|-|19|TRBV27
CASSPGLAGVEVPYNEQFF
TGTGCCAGCAGTCCGGGACTAGCGGGAGTAGAAGTCCCCTACAATGAGCAGTTCTTC
>TRBJ1-1|-|few|14|TRBV30
CAWSRGRGGTEAFF
TGTGCCTGGAGTCGTGGGCGGGGCGGCACTGAAGCTTTCTTT
>TRBJ2-7|TRBD1|-|15|TRBV5-4
CASSLGQGPSYEQYF
TGTGCCAGCAGCTTGGGACAGGGGCCCTCCTACGAGCAGTACTTC
>TRBJ2-3|TRBD1|-|14|TRBV4-1
CASSPRTGVDTQYF
TGCGCCAGCAGCCCGAGGACAGGGGTAGATACGCAGTATTTT